Here is one TCR beta chain with its context. Its antigen is currently unknown. The CDR3 runs 15 residues. Between the trimmed V and J ends, which lost 7 bases and 3 bases, there was a span of 18 bases. The Oncomine TCR Beta short-read assay generated sequence data from the DNA of cultured CD4+ T cells. Someone extracted genomic DNA from cultured CD4+ T cells. Via MiXCR, TCRdb re-called the PCR reads, giving one row per CDR3 protein. The top ten hold roughly 8% of the sample, which has 15,000 to 20,000 distinct CDR3 sequences, roughly 64% seen once. This entry belongs to a study of vaccination and CD4 T cells after COVID-19. Background on the study: SARS-CoV-2 positivity in convalescent patients was established by nasal swab PCR; roughly nine had mild and one severe disease. The convalescent population consisted of six males and four females, two of whom were of Hispanic ethnicity.

Stated treatment: approximately 11-day PBMC culture with coronavirus spike peptide pools or control peptides (ViraFEST assay). Study conclusions and caveats: Within the convalescent patients, a median approximately 89% of the SARS-CoV-2-reactive clones were ones that appeared only post-vaccination.

Sequenced: CD4+ T cells from blood, cultured in vitro. V gene TRBV12-3 or TRBV12-4 combines with J gene TRBJ1-1, with D maybe TRBD1 (5 bases). This clonotype was sampled from a human donor who had recovered from COVID-19. The CDR3 region is CASTSMRDWDTEAFF. CDR3 nucleotide sequence: TGTGCCAGCACCTCTATGAGGGACTGGGACACTGAAGCTTTCTTT.